This T cell receptor beta chain was sequenced during a study of siplizumab effects on memory and regulatory T cells. Points from the study as a whole: Naive T cells were seemingly more diverse than memory cells, and major contributions to the alloresponse seemed to be made by them. Fewer alloreactive sequences mapped to unstimulated CD4+ memory cells under siplizumab.

Regarding this clone: Its antigen is not known.

Around 9.1 x 10^4 TCR templates per sample were sequenced. This table comes from immunoSEQ multiplex PCR, and its TCRdb copy is limited to in-frame clones, with some not included. This sample has some 100,000 clones, with around 95% found just once. CDR3 length: 15 residues. Germline CDR1 reads SGHRS; CDR2 reads YFSETQ. The ends lost 2 bases at V and 8 bases at J; junction bases unmatched: 9. The TCR sequence derives from a human donor in good health. The sample comprised Tregs sorted from blood. This chain uses TRBV5-1 with TRBJ1-4; 7 nucleotides line up with TRBD1. This CDR3 is CASSFGTGDGEKLFF. The CDR3 DNA follows: TGCGCCAGCAGCTTCGGTACAGGGGATGGCGAAAAACTGTTTTTT.